Each of the 21 T cell receptor beta chains below was sequenced from the same sample in a study of CD39 and CD103 CD8 tumor-infiltrating T cells. The data were produced by immunoSEQ multiplex PCR, yet TCRdb's version contains in-frame clones alone and is incomplete. The profile covers some 610 clones, with approximately 68% appearing a single time and around 30% taken by the ten largest. The sequenced sample was CD39- CD103+ CD8+ T cells sorted from the tumor. Described subset: CD103+CD39- single-positive CD45RA- CD8 T cells. All receptors come from a human donor with ovarian cancer.

The gene calls are TRBV6-5 and TRBJ1-5; a weak D match, TRBD1 (6 bases). Trimming took 8 bases from V and 4 from J, leaving 18 bases between them. The CDR3 length is 15 residues. CDR1 and CDR2 (germline): MNHEY, SVGAGI. The chain's CDR3 is CASSSSWTVNQPQHF. As DNA, the CDR3 is TGTGCCAGCTCCTCGTCGTGGACAGTTAATCAGCCCCAGCATTTT.

This clone was picked up one time. V is TRBV30 and J is TRBJ2-3; D call uncertain. V lost 4 bases and J lost 3, with 11 bases in between. Germline V lookup: CDR1 GTSNPN, CDR2 SVGIG (reference sequence). The CDR3 sequence is 13 residues long. CDR3 region: CAWTLIGTDTQYF. The CDR3 bases are TGTGCCTGGACACTAATCGGAACAGATACGCAGTATTTT.

The gene calls are TRBV28 and TRBJ2-7; D is ambiguous. Germline-derived CDR1 and CDR2 are MDHEN and SYDVKM. V gave up 7 bases and J gave up 0 bases, with 16 bases separating them. CDR3 length equals 15 residues. The CDR3 sequence is CASTKWGASSYEQYF. The CDR3 bases are TGTGCCAGCACCAAATGGGGTGCCAGCTCCTACGAGCAGTACTTC. The whole variable domain, remainder taken from reference TRBV28 and TRBJ2-7, is DVKVTQSSRYLVKRTGEKVFLECVQDMDHENMFWYRQDPGLGLRLIYFSYDVKMKEKGDIPEGYSVSREKKERFSLILESASTNQTSMYLCASTKWGASSYEQYFGPGTRLTVT.

V gene TRBV9 combines with J gene TRBJ2-3; TRBD1 aligns across 8 bases. The germline V gene encodes CDR1 SGDLS and CDR2 YYNGEE. V lost 4 bases and J lost 0; bases outside the gene matches: 4. The CDR3 covers 15 residues. CDR3 DNA sequence: TGTGCCAGCAGCCGGGGACAGGCGAGCACAGATACGCAGTATTTT. Residues: CASSRGQASTDTQYF.

The rearrangement links TRBV4-3 to TRBJ2-2; no clear D gene. Germline-derived CDR1 and CDR2 are LGHNA and YSLEER. Trimming removed 1 base at V and 5 bases at J, with 11 bases between. The CDR3 sequence is 15 residues long. The CDR3, as DNA: TGCGCCAGCAGCCAAGGAATAAGTCTAACCGGGGAGCTGTTTTTT. Amino acid sequence: CASSQGISLTGELFF.

This clone was observed a few times. V gene TRBV30 combines with J gene TRBJ2-7; 11 bases line up with TRBD2. This CDR3 is 14 amino acids long. CDR1 and CDR2 (germline): GTSNPN, SVGIG (reference sequence). The ends lost 2 bases at V and 4 bases at J; junction bases unmatched: 4. The CDR3 reads CAWSFGTSGYEQYF. The CDR3 DNA reads as TGTGCCTGGAGTTTTGGGACTAGCGGATACGAGCAGTACTTC.

The chain has TRBV6-6 and TRBJ1-1; 8 bases line up with TRBD1. The CDR3 loop spans 15 amino acids. The germline V gene has CDR1 MNHNY and CDR2 SVGAGI (reference sequence). V lost 5 bases to trimming and J lost 5 bases; unmatched junction nucleotides: 10. The CDR3: CASSQPGGEETEAFF. Here the CDR3 DNA reads TGTGCCAGCAGTCAACCAGGGGGCGAGGAGACTGAAGCTTTCTTT.

The genes are TRBV28 and TRBJ1-4; D is undetermined. The CDR3 has 17 amino acids. V was trimmed by 3 bases and J by 0 bases, leaving 14 bases between them. Germline V gene sequence: CDR1 MDHEN, CDR2 SYDVKM. The CDR3 loop is CASSFVQLGSTNEKLFF. CDR3 nucleotides: TGTGCCAGCAGTTTTGTTCAATTGGGATCAACTAATGAAAAACTGTTTTTT. Full variable domain (missing parts from reference TRBV28 and TRBJ1-4): DVKVTQSSRYLVKRTGEKVFLECVQDMDHENMFWYRQDPGLGLRLIYFSYDVKMKEKGDIPEGYSVSREKKERFSLILESASTNQTSMYLCASSFVQLGSTNEKLFFGSGTQLSVL.

The chain joins TRBV2 to TRBJ1-1, with unresolved D. Trimming shortened V by 8 bases and J by 1 base, and 11 bases separated the two germline ends. CDR1 is SNHLY, CDR2 FYNNEI, per germline. The CDR3 extends over 13 amino acids. CDR3 DNA: TGTGCCAGCCAAAGGTCCAGGAACACTGAAGCTTTCTTT. Residues: CASQRSRNTEAFF.

V is TRBV27 and J is TRBJ2-7; the D is unclear. The V gene lost 0 bases and the J gene lost 4 bases, with 7 bases spanning the gap. Germline assignment: CDR1 MNHEY and CDR2 SMNVEV (reference sequence). The CDR3 consists of 13 residues. The CDR3 loop is CASSLSYGYEQYF. CDR3 in DNA: TGTGCCAGCAGTTTATCTTACGGGTACGAGCAGTACTTC.

The rearrangement uses TRBV19 and TRBJ2-2; the D gene is possibly TRBD1 (6 bases). V dropped 3 bases and J dropped 5 bases, with 10 bases sitting between them. The germline V gene has CDR1 LNHDA and CDR2 SQIVND (reference sequence). The CDR3 covers 14 residues. CDR3 nucleotide sequence: TGTGCCAGTAGTATTACAGGGCTGACCGGGGAGCTGTTTTTT. Residues: CASSITGLTGELFF.

This clone has a handful of counts. The chain is built from TRBV29-1 and TRBJ1-1, with TRBD1 as a possible D gene (5 bases). V was pared by 3 bases and J by 11 bases, with 13 bases between. The CDR3 spans 11 residues. Looked up from germline, CDR1 is SQVTM and CDR2 is ANQGSEA. DNA for the CDR3: TGCAGCGTTGAGGTCAACAGGTTTGCTTTCTTT. Protein sequence: CSVEVNRFAFF.

CDR3 amino acids: CASSLERHEQYF. The CDR3 coding sequence is TGTGCCAGCAGCTTAGAACGGCACGAGCAGTACTTC. The chain uses TRBV11-2 and TRBJ2-7, with D unclear. Germline lookup yields CDR1 SGHAT and CDR2 FQNNGV. Trimming pared 0 bases from V and 5 bases from J, leaving 5 bases between. This CDR3 spans 12 amino acids.

In regard to this clone: The same CDR3 also results from other DNA sequences found in this sample. The CDR3 protein is CASSIGGDYNEQFF. The CDR3 nucleotides read TGTGCCAGTAGTATTGGGGGGGACTACAATGAGCAGTTCTTC. V usage is TRBV19 and J usage is TRBJ2-1; 7 bases match TRBD2. The CDR3 covers 14 residues. CDR1 is LNHDA, CDR2 SQIVND, per germline (reference sequence). Unmatched junction bases numbered 2, after V lost 3 bases and J lost 3 bases.

This clone is hyperexpanded (1% or more). The chain combines TRBV9 with TRBJ2-7; weak D call: TRBD2 (6 bases). The CDR3 runs 15 residues. CDR1 and CDR2 (germline): SGDLS, YYNGEE. V was cut by 0 bases and J by 6 bases, with 16 bases left in between. The DNA of the CDR3 is TGTGCCAGCAGCGTAGACGTGATGTCCGGGGGCGAGCAGTACTTC. This translates into CASSVDVMSGGEQYF.

This chain connects TRBV7-9 to TRBJ1-1; D is unresolved. The germline V gene encodes CDR1 SEHNR and CDR2 FQNEAQ (reference sequence). The CDR3 length is 15 residues. V shed 5 bases and J shed 6 bases, with 19 bases lying between them. In nucleotides, the CDR3 is TGTGCCAGCAGCCCTAACCAAGGTCCTAGGGCTGAAGCTTTCTTT. As protein: CASSPNQGPRAEAFF. Complete variable domain (other parts from reference TRBV7-9 and TRBJ1-1): DTGVSQNPRHKITKRGQNVTFRCDPISEHNRLYWYRQTLGQGPEFLTYFQNEAQLEKSRLLSDRFSAERPKGSFSTLEIQRTEQGDSAMYLCASSPNQGPRAEAFFGQGTRLTVV.

The chain uses TRBV19 and TRBJ1-2; D not certain. Trimming stripped 3 bases from V and 5 bases from J, with 10 bases between. The CDR3 is 13 amino acids. CDR1 is LNHDA and CDR2 is SQIVND in the germline V gene (reference sequence). This CDR3 reads CASSIGTSYGYTF. CDR3 DNA: TGTGCCAGTAGTATCGGCACCTCTTATGGCTACACCTTC.

This clone qualifies as hyperexpanded. This rearrangement joins TRBV28 to TRBJ1-2; D uncertain. Trimming pared 2 bases from V and 2 bases from J, leaving 9 bases between. The germline CDR1 and CDR2 sequences are MDHEN and SYDVKM. This CDR3 has 14 amino acids. As DNA, the CDR3 is TGTGCCAGCAGTTTACGGACGGTGAACTATGGCTACACCTTC. Residues: CASSLRTVNYGYTF.

The V and J genes are TRBV28 and TRBJ2-7, with D tentatively TRBD1 (6 bases). Per germline, CDR1 MDHEN and CDR2 SYDVKM. V lost 6 bases, J lost 2 bases, and 14 bases lay in between. This CDR3 is 14 amino acids long. The CDR3 protein is CASRPNRAPYEQYF. The CDR3 bases are TGTGCCAGCAGGCCGAACAGGGCCCCCTACGAGCAGTACTTC.

The chain couples TRBV7-6 to TRBJ2-1, with a weak D call TRBD2 (5 bases). CDR3 length: 11 residues. V was cut by 4 bases and J by 9 bases, with 7 bases left in between. The germline gives CDR1 SGHVS, CDR2 FNYEAQ. This chain's CDR3 is CASSSTSEQFF. CDR3 DNA: TGTGCCAGCAGCTCCACTAGTGAGCAGTTCTTC.

CDR3 amino acids: CASSQETGLGETQYF. CDR3 sequence (DNA): TGTGCCAGCAGCCAAGAAACAGGGTTAGGGGAGACCCAGTACTTC. V gene TRBV4-2 combines with J gene TRBJ2-5; TRBD1 might be the D (6 bases). The CDR3 is 15 residues long. The germline V gene has CDR1 LGHNA and CDR2 YNFKEQ. The ends were cut back, 0 bases at V and 5 bases at J, with 13 bases in the middle.